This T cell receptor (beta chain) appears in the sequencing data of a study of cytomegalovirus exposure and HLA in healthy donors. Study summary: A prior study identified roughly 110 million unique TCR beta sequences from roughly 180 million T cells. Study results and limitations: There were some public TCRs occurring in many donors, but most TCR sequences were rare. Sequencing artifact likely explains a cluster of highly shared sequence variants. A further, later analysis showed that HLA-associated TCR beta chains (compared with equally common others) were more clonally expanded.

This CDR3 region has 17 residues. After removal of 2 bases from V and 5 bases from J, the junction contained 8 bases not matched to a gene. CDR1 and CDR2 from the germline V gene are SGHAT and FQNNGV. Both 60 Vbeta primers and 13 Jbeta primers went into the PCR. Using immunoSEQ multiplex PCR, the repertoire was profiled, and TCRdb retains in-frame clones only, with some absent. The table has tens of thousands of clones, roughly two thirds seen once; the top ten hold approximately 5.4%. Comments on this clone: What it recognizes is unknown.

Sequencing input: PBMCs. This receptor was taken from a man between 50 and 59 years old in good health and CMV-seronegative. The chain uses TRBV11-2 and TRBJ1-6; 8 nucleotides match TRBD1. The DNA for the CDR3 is TGTGCCAGCAGCTTATTTACCGGGACAGGCAATAATTCACCCCTCCACTTT. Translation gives CASSLFTGTGNNSPLHF.